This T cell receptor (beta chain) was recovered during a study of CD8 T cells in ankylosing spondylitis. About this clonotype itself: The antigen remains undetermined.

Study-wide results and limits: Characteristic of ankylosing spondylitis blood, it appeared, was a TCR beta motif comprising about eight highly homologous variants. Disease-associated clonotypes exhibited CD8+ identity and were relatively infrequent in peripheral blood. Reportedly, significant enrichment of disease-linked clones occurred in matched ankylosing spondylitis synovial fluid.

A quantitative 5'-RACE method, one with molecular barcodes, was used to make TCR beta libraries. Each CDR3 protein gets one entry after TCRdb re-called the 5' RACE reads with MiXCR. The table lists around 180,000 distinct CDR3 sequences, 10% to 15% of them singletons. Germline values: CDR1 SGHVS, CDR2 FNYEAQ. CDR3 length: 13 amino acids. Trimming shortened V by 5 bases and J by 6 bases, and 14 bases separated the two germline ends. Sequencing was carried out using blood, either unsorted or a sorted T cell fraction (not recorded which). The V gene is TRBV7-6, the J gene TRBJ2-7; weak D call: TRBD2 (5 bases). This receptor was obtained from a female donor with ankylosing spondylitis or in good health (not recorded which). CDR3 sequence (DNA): TGTGCCAGCAGCCCGAGATCCGCGGGCGAGCAGTACTTC. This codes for CASSPRSAGEQYF.